This T cell receptor (beta chain) was profiled in a study of response to subunit inactivated influenza vaccine. TCRdb processed the RT-PCR reads anew with MiXCR; each CDR3 protein has one entry. Among fewer than 700,000 distinct CDR3 sequences listed, 10% to 15% were seen once. This CDR3 is built from 15 residues. Germline CDR1 and CDR2: SGHRS and YFSETQ. V lost 4 bases and J lost 1, with 14 bases in between. This clonotype has a count of ten or more. Antigen unknown. Study conclusions and caveats: The authors put forward the suggestion that each seasonal influenza vaccination may bring in only a limited number of new T cells.

This receptor was obtained from a man in his fifties or sixties who received an inactivated influenza vaccine. This chain joins TRBV5-1 and TRBJ1-1; tentative D call: TRBD1 (5 bases). This specimen was PBMCs from blood, taken roughly 46 days after vaccination. The CDR3 sequence: CASSLTGTPNTEAFF. The CDR3 region has the DNA TGCGCCAGCAGCCTCACCGGGACGCCGAACACTGAAGCTTTCTTT.